The sequence of this T cell receptor beta chain was determined in a study of T cells expressing NK-cell markers. Study-wide context: The TCR beta repertoires originated in sorted CD3+CD56+NKG2C+, CD3+CD56+NKG2C- and CD3+CD56-NKG2C+ T cells. Overall study findings and caveats: Six or seven donors carried dominant NKG2C+ clonotypes that made up 1.0-7.0% of their CD8+ T cells. The study found these clonotypes also leading the CD3+CD56-NKG2C+ fraction in several donors.

TCRdb reprocessed the 5' RACE reads, with one entry per CDR3 protein and no DNA. In total, the table holds some 500,000 distinct CDR3 sequences. Regarding this clonotype: Its cognate antigen is unknown.

This TCR derives from a woman in her forties or fifties in good health. Sequencing input: blood T cells: a sorted CD56 or NKG2C T cell subset, CD4+ or CD8+ T cells, or bulk PBMC T cells (not recorded which).

CDR3 protein: CASSRTGTTTEAFF. This chain joins TRBV7-8 and TRBJ1-1; TCRdb's D call of TRBD1 is untestable without DNA. This CDR3 contains 14 residues. Germline assignment: CDR1 SGHVS and CDR2 FQNEAQ.